The clone carrying this TCR beta chain was picked up one time. Its antigen is unknown. In TCRdb, the multiplex PCR reads were re-called with MiXCR into one record per CDR3 protein. The repertoire includes about 52,000 distinct CDR3 sequences, around 45% of them detected once, and under 12% sits in the top ten. This sample is part of a study of breast tumors, draining lymph nodes, adjacent tissues. Study-wide points: Tumor TCR diversity was below lymph nodes but above nontumor tissue. Most tumor T cells seemingly derive from lymph node, then expand in tumor. Luminal-like breast cancer showed significantly higher tumor–nontumor repertoire similarity than basal-like.

CDR3 size: 12 residues. V was cut by 9 bases and J by 8 bases, with 13 bases left in between. Looked up from germline, CDR1 is LNHDA and CDR2 is SQIVND (reference sequence). The clonotype originates from a female donor with breast cancer. Some clones in this sample may be carry-over from other donors' samples. Sequences were obtained from breast tumor tissue. The chain recombines TRBV19 with TRBJ1-4; tentative D call: TRBD1 (5 bases). The CDR3 coding sequence is TGTGCCAGCACCGGGACGGAGGAAAAACTGTTTTTT. Translation: CASTGTEEKLFF.